The 26 T cell receptor beta chains presented below share a single source sample, sequenced in a study of T cells in Graves' hyperthyroidism and ophthalmopathy. Amplification of TCR beta CDR3 regions used RNA as the template. A first-round RT-PCR of the TCR CDR3 used the HTBI primer set. MiXCR was run by TCRdb on the multiplex PCR reads, yielding one entry per CDR3 protein. The sample contains 480,000 or so distinct CDR3 sequences, 35% to 50% of which appear only once. Sequenced sample: peripheral blood or thyroid tissue (not recorded which). These receptor sequences come from an adult woman with Graves' disease, either hyperthyroidism or ophthalmopathy (not recorded which).

In this sample, this clonotype turned up many times. The V and J genes are TRBV6-6 and TRBJ1-2; the D is unclear. CDR1 and CDR2 from the germline V gene are MNHNY and SVGAGI (reference sequence). The V end lost 2 bases, the J end lost 4 bases, and 11 bases lay between the germline ends. The CDR3 consists of 14 residues. This CDR3 is CASSYRQGGYGYTF. CDR3 sequence (DNA): TGTGCCAGCAGTTACCGGCAAGGCGGCTATGGCTACACCTTC.

In its sample, this clonotype was seen a few times. The chain is built from TRBV20-1 and TRBJ1-3; weak D call: TRBD1 (5 bases). Germline assignment: CDR1 DFQATT and CDR2 SNEGSKA (reference sequence). The CDR3 sequence is 12 residues long. V dropped 5 bases and J dropped 8 bases, with 13 bases sitting between them. CDR3 sequence (DNA): TGCAGTGCTGGGGAAGGAGGGGACACCATATATTTT. Encoded protein: CSAGEGGDTIYF.

This clonotype was seen only a few times. The chain employs TRBV7-2 and TRBJ2-7; D is uncertain. The CDR3 runs 14 residues. CDR1 is SGHTA and CDR2 is FQGNSA in the germline V gene. The V end was cut by 3 bases, the J end by 3 bases, with 12 bases between. CDR3 coding DNA: TGTGCCAGCAGCTTCGGACGCGATGACTACGAGCAGTACTTC. This gives the protein CASSFGRDDYEQYF.

The chain employs TRBV7-9 and TRBJ1-3; D not certain. Trimming pared 1 base from V and 0 bases from J, leaving 10 bases between. The germline V gene encodes CDR1 SEHNR and CDR2 FQNEAQ (reference sequence). The CDR3 consists of 16 residues. Written as DNA, the CDR3 is TGTGCCAGCAGCTTAGAACGACTGACCTCTGGAAACACCATATATTTT. Protein sequence: CASSLERLTSGNTIYF.

The V gene is TRBV2, the J gene TRBJ1-1; D gene uncertain. This CDR3 is 13 amino acids long. Germline CDR1 and CDR2: SNHLY and FYNNEI. V was trimmed by 6 bases and J by 5 bases, leaving 13 bases between them. The CDR3 region is CASRGREGTEAFF. The DNA for the CDR3 is TGTGCCAGCAGGGGTCGCGAGGGAACTGAAGCTTTCTTT.

The CDR3 DNA follows: TGTGCCAGCAGTGCTAGTTCGGCTTTGGGTGATCAGCCCCAGCATTTT. Its protein product is CASSASSALGDQPQHF. The chain carries TRBV25-1 and TRBJ1-5; the D is unclear. CDR1 and CDR2 (germline): MGHDK, SYGVNS. CDR3 length: 16 amino acids. The ends were cut back, 4 bases at V and 5 bases at J, with 18 bases in the middle.

The CDR3 is CSLEWVQYSGNTIYF. CDR3 bases: TGCAGCTTAGAGTGGGTACAGTACTCTGGAAACACCATATATTTT. This sequence joins TRBV29-1 and TRBJ1-3, with D hard to call. Trimming cost V 8 bases and J 0 bases, with 17 bases left between them. This CDR3 is built from 15 residues. Germline V gives CDR1 SQVTM, CDR2 ANQGSEA.

This clonotype was observed many times. The CDR3 bases are TGCAGTGCTAGAGATCAGGGGACCACCTCCTATAATTCACCCCTCCACTTT. Translation: CSARDQGTTSYNSPLHF. This sequence joins TRBV20-1 and TRBJ1-6; tentatively, D is TRBD1 (6 bases). CDR3 length: 17 amino acids. Per germline, CDR1 DFQATT and CDR2 SNEGSKA (reference sequence). V dropped 0 bases and J dropped 0 bases, with 12 bases sitting between them.

This clonotype was seen at least ten times. The chain couples TRBV20-1 to TRBJ1-3; D is undetermined. V shed 0 bases and J shed 0 bases, with 6 bases lying between them. CDR1 and CDR2 from the germline V gene are DFQATT and SNEGSKA (reference sequence). The CDR3 is made up of 14 amino acids. CDR3 in amino acids: CSAREASSGNTIYF. The DNA for the CDR3 is TGCAGTGCTAGAGAAGCCTCCTCTGGAAACACCATATATTTT.

This clonotype appeared many times. This chain links TRBV2 with TRBJ2-7; D is unclear. Germline loops: CDR1 SNHLY, CDR2 FYNNEI. With 4 bases removed from V and 4 bases from J, the gap between germline ends came to 5 bases. CDR3 length: 11 amino acids. CDR3 in DNA: TGTGCCAGCAGTGTTGGGTACGAGCAGTACTTC. Protein sequence: CASSVGYEQYF.

This clonotype has ten or more counts. The chain recombines TRBV6-5 with TRBJ1-2; TRBD1 aligns across 8 bases. CDR1 and CDR2 from the germline V gene are MNHEY and SVGAGI. The CDR3 is 16 residues long. V shed 6 bases, J shed 3 bases, and the junction held 12 bases outside the gene matches. The chain's CDR3 is CASRGATGEKDYGYTF. CDR3 nucleotides: TGTGCCAGCAGGGGGGCGACAGGGGAAAAGGACTATGGCTACACCTTC.

This clonotype was seen ten or more times. V usage is TRBV9 and J usage is TRBJ1-1; D unclear. With 4 bases removed from V and 4 bases from J, the gap between germline ends came to 17 bases. The germline gives CDR1 SGDLS, CDR2 YYNGEE. The CDR3 has 15 residues. The DNA of the CDR3 is TGTGCCAGCAGCCCCCGACAAGGGCCGGGCACTGAAGCTTTCTTT. It translates to CASSPRQGPGTEAFF. The full variable domain, rest sourced from reference TRBV9 and TRBJ1-1, is DSGVTQTPKHLITATGQRVTLRCSPRSGDLSVYWYQQSLDQGLQFLIQYYNGEERAKGNILERFSAQQFPDLHSELNLSSLELGDSALYFCASSPRQGPGTEAFFGQGTRLTVV.

This CDR3 reads CASRSSRVFRYEQYF. The CDR3 nucleotides read TGTGCCAGCAGGTCATCCCGCGTCTTTCGCTACGAGCAGTACTTC. J is TRBJ2-7 and V is TRBV28, with no clear D. The CDR3 is 15 amino acids. Germline V gene data show CDR1 as MDHEN and CDR2 as SYDVKM. The ends were cut back, 6 bases at V and 3 bases at J, with 18 bases in the middle. Supplemented by reference TRBV28 and TRBJ2-7, the full variable domain reads DVKVTQSSRYLVKRTGEKVFLECVQDMDHENMFWYRQDPGLGLRLIYFSYDVKMKEKGDIPEGYSVSREKKERFSLILESASTNQTSMYLCASRSSRVFRYEQYFGPGTRLTVT.

There are a few counts of this clonotype. This chain uses TRBV4-1 with TRBJ1-4; 12 bases are shared with TRBD1. The CDR3 runs 15 residues. V dropped 3 bases and J dropped 8; count of bases not matched to a gene: 4. Germline V gives CDR1 MGHRA, CDR2 YSYEKL. The chain's CDR3 is CASSQGQGANEKLFF. The CDR3 DNA follows: TGCGCCAGCAGCCAGGGACAGGGGGCGAACGAAAAACTGTTTTTT.

This clonotype has ten or more counts. V usage is TRBV6-1 and J usage is TRBJ1-1; a possible D gene is TRBD1 (5 bases). The germline V gene has CDR1 MNHNS and CDR2 SASEGT. CDR3 length: 13 amino acids. V was shortened by 10 bases and J by 5 bases, with 17 bases between the two germline ends. The CDR3 sequence: CATRTLAETEAFF. The CDR3 bases are TGTGCCACCCGGACACTCGCGGAGACTGAAGCTTTCTTT.

This clonotype showed up just a few times. The chain is built from TRBV15 and TRBJ2-7, with D perhaps assigned TRBD1 or TRBD2 (5 bases each). V was clipped by 1 base and J by 6 bases, with 13 bases between them. The CDR3 loop spans 14 amino acids. CDR1 and CDR2 (germline): LNHNV, YYDKDF (reference sequence). This chain's CDR3 is CATSRVGAGSEQYF. CDR3 bases: TGTGCCACCAGCAGAGTCGGGGCAGGGTCCGAGCAGTACTTC.

The sample holds many counts of this clonotype. The chain employs TRBV20-1 and TRBJ2-7; D may be TRBD2 (6 bases). Germline V CDR1 and CDR2: DFQATT, SNEGSKA (reference sequence). V lost 0 bases to trimming and J lost 7 bases, with 10 bases between them. CDR3 length equals 12 residues. The CDR3 bases are TGCAGTGCTAGAGATCGGGGGAATGAGCAGTACTTC. Protein product: CSARDRGNEQYF.

This chain joins TRBV20-1 and TRBJ1-1; 7 nucleotides match TRBD1. The CDR3 is 12 amino acids. In germline, CDR1 is DFQATT, CDR2 SNEGSKA (reference sequence). Germline trimming cut 4 bases from V and 1 base from J; bases unmatched to any gene: 0. In DNA, the CDR3 is TGCAGTGCTACAGGGGGGAACACTGAAGCTTTCTTT. Translation: CSATGGNTEAFF.

Worth noting for this clonotype: No conserved phenylalanine or tryptophan ends this CDR3, so it is likely a read error. The gene calls are TRBV6-1 and TRBJ1-2; a weak D match, TRBD1 (5 bases). Germline-derived CDR1 and CDR2 are MNHNS and SASEGT. The V end was cut by 3 bases, the J end by 8 bases, with 13 bases between. The CDR3 is 13 amino acids. The CDR3 loop reads CASSESGGRGYTL. In DNA form, the CDR3 reads TGTGCCAGCAGTGAGTCGGGGGGTCGCGGCTACACCCTC.

The J gene is TRBJ1-2, the V gene TRBV19; D not certain. CDR3 size: 13 residues. In germline, CDR1 is LNHDA, CDR2 SQIVND (reference sequence). The germline V and J ends were trimmed by 6 bases and 6 bases, with 14 bases remaining between them. The CDR3 here is CASSTGIRNGYTF. CDR3 nucleotide sequence: TGTGCCAGTAGCACCGGGATCCGCAATGGCTACACCTTC.

This chain connects TRBV6-6 to TRBJ1-3, with 8 bases fitting TRBD1. Per the germline V gene, CDR1 is MNHNY and CDR2 is SVGAGI (reference sequence). Germline trimming cut 0 bases from V and 2 bases from J; bases unmatched to any gene: 3. The CDR3 consists of 16 residues. The CDR3 loop reads CASSYSTGVAGNTIYF. In nucleotides, the CDR3 is TGTGCCAGCAGTTACTCGACAGGGGTAGCTGGAAACACCATATATTTT.

The chain carries TRBV10-3 and TRBJ1-6, with D perhaps TRBD1 (5 bases). This CDR3 is built from 14 residues. Trimming cost V 2 bases and J 7 bases, with 9 bases left between them. Germline CDR1 and CDR2: ENHRY and SYGVKD. The CDR3 sequence: CAISEAGRNSPLHF. The CDR3 DNA sequence: TGTGCCATCAGTGAGGCAGGGAGGAATTCACCCCTCCACTTT.

V gene TRBV12-3 or TRBV12-4 combines with J gene TRBJ1-1, with D perhaps TRBD1 (6 bases). The CDR3 spans 13 residues. V lost 6 bases, J lost 3 bases, and 11 bases lay in between. The CDR3 DNA sequence: TGTGCCAGCAGAACCGACAGGCACACTGAAGCTTTCTTT. It codes for CASRTDRHTEAFF.

In this sample, this clonotype turned up a few times. The chain carries TRBV7-2 and TRBJ2-7; either TRBD1 or TRBD2 may supply D (5 bases each). CDR1 SGHTA and CDR2 FQGNSA come from the germline V gene. The CDR3 contains 17 residues. Trimming removed 5 bases at V and 2 bases at J, with 22 bases between. CDR3 sequence reads: CASSRAEGTTYAYEQYF. The CDR3 bases are TGTGCCAGCAGCCGAGCCGAGGGGACCACCTACGCCTACGAGCAGTACTTC.

V and J are TRBV9 and TRBJ1-4, with 9 bases matching TRBD1. J gave up 8 bases and V 3 bases, and 5 bases lay outside the gene matches. CDR3 length equals 14 residues. CDR1 is SGDLS and CDR2 is YYNGEE in the germline V gene. CDR3: CASSGDRGGEKLFF. The CDR3 DNA reads as TGTGCCAGCAGCGGAGACAGGGGGGGAGAAAAACTGTTTTTT.

At least ten counts were recorded for this clonotype. The gene calls are TRBV5-1 and TRBJ1-4, with a tentative D call TRBD1 (6 bases). The ends were cut back, 2 bases at V and 2 bases at J, with 10 bases in the middle. Germline CDR1 reads SGHRS; CDR2 reads YFSETQ. This CDR3 has 15 amino acids. CDR3 sequence: CASSFGGATNEKLFF. The CDR3, as DNA: TGCGCCAGCAGCTTTGGGGGCGCGACTAATGAAAAACTGTTTTTT.